The 5 T cell receptor beta chains in this list originate from one sample, sequenced in a study of blood T cell repertoires in COVID-19. Some clones are missing from TCRdb's copy, which holds only in-frame ones; the method was immunoSEQ multiplex PCR. The table records just over 60,000 clones, 60% to 85% of them present only once. Specimen: peripheral blood. The receptors originated from a young man with COVID-19, enrolled during active disease.

J is TRBJ1-2 and V is TRBV28; D not resolved. The V gene lost 6 bases and the J gene lost 7 bases, with 12 bases spanning the gap. The germline CDR1 and CDR2 sequences are MDHEN and SYDVKM. The CDR3 spans 12 residues. The CDR3 is CASRGGMGGYTF. CDR3 DNA sequence: TGTGCCAGCAGGGGAGGTATGGGTGGCTACACCTTC.

The chain links TRBV19 to TRBJ1-1; TRBD1 might be the D (5 bases). The CDR3 length is 15 residues. Germline loops: CDR1 LNHDA, CDR2 SQIVND (reference sequence). Trimming removed 3 bases from V and 5 bases from J, with 16 bases in between. Written as DNA, the CDR3 is TGTGCCAGTAGTATCCAGAGGACACCACGGACTGAAGCTTTCTTT. Protein product: CASSIQRTPRTEAFF.

This clone was seen once. This chain joins TRBV4-1 and TRBJ2-7; 8 bases are a match to TRBD1. CDR3 length: 18 residues. CDR1 is MGHRA and CDR2 is YSYEKL in the germline V gene. After removal of 1 base from V and 2 bases from J, the junction contained 13 bases not matched to a gene. This chain's CDR3 is CASSQVINNRGMAYEQYF. As DNA, the CDR3 is TGCGCCAGCAGCCAAGTGATTAATAACAGGGGGATGGCCTACGAGCAGTACTTC.

The chain couples TRBV24-1 to TRBJ2-1; 7 bases map to TRBD1. The CDR3 covers 12 residues. Per germline, CDR1 KGHDR and CDR2 SFDVKD. Trimming took 10 bases from V and 10 from J; bases not matched to a gene: 9. CDR3 residues: CATRQGSGEQFF. In nucleotides, the CDR3 is TGTGCCACACGACAGGGCTCGGGGGAGCAGTTCTTC.

This CDR3 is CASSVVPSGGAGDTQYF. The CDR3 DNA follows: TGTGCCAGCAGCGTAGTCCCTAGCGGGGGGGCCGGAGATACGCAGTATTTT. J is TRBJ2-3 and V is TRBV9; 12 positions match TRBD2. The trim removed 0 bases at V and 5 bases at J, leaving 7 bases unmatched. The CDR3 runs 17 residues. Germline-derived CDR1 and CDR2 are SGDLS and YYNGEE.